This T cell receptor beta chain came from a study of cytomegalovirus exposure and HLA in healthy donors. Findings and limits, study-wide: There was a cluster of highly shared sequence variants that was likely a sequencing artifact.

Concerning this clone: Its antigen is unidentified.

Primers included in the PCR were 60 Vbeta and 13 Jbeta primers. Clones were sequenced by immunoSEQ multiplex PCR, and TCRdb holds only the in-frame ones, with some missing. Among some 130,000 clones, around 80% were seen once, and the ten largest hold around 4.8%. Source material: PBMCs. The sequence came from a young man in good health.

CDR3 sequence reads: CSARDPPSAFF. The CDR3 DNA is TGCAGTGCTAGAGACCCCCCCTCTGCTTTCTTT. V is TRBV20-1 and J is TRBJ1-1; the D is unclear. The germline CDR1 and CDR2 sequences are DFQATT and SNEGSKA (reference sequence). Trimming took 0 bases from V and 11 from J, leaving 10 bases between them. The CDR3 runs 11 residues.